Given below is one TCR beta chain in context. This record comes from a study of blood T cell repertoires in COVID-19. Study-level background: The United States, Italy and Spain provided the acute and convalescent COVID-19 samples. PBMCs, B-cell-depleted T cells, or T cells were the source of the cDNA or gDNA that made up the material.

V lost 4 bases to trimming and J lost 7 bases; unmatched junction nucleotides: 10. In germline, CDR1 is SGHRS, CDR2 YFSETQ. The length of the CDR3 is 15 residues. Per the authors' pipeline: From reference gene primer amplification, estimates of nucleated cell counts were derived. The table came from immunoSEQ multiplex PCR; TCRdb's copy has only in-frame clones and leaves some out. That table gives V, J and clone size, and the DNA gave D and trimming. The sample holds about 220,000 clones, 82% seen once. The sequenced sample was peripheral blood. The chain has TRBV5-1 and TRBJ2-2, with 7 bases lining up with TRBD1. The sequence was obtained from a woman aged 80 or over with acute or convalescent COVID-19. The CDR3 protein is CASSKTGSTVGELFF. The CDR3 nucleotides are TGCGCCAGCAGCAAGACAGGGTCTACGGTCGGGGAGCTGTTTTTT.